The 19 T cell receptor beta chains below come from one sample, sequenced in a study of blood T cells in healthy people across ages. Combining a sample-barcoded 5' primer with a J-beta primer mix, a second PCR ran for roughly 6 to 11 cycles. TCRdb itself ran the 5' RACE reads through MiXCR, one entry per CDR3 protein. The data contain 760,000 or so distinct CDR3 sequences, 25% of them singletons. The same data also contributed to another study, on T cells of mothers and their children.

The material sequenced was blood. These receptors originate from a boy aged 5-17 years in good health.

This chain connects TRBV28 to TRBJ1-2, with D uncertain. The germline V gene has CDR1 MDHEN and CDR2 SYDVKM. Trimming pared 3 bases from V and 1 base from J, leaving 18 bases between. The length of the CDR3 is 17 residues. The CDR3 region is CASSLYSAQYGNYGYTF. The DNA of the CDR3 is TGTGCCAGCAGTTTGTACAGCGCCCAGTACGGTAACTATGGCTACACCTTC.

The chain carries TRBV6-1 and TRBJ1-1, with D perhaps matching TRBD1 (6 bases). CDR3 length: 14 residues. The V gene lost 0 bases and the J gene lost 4 bases, with 9 bases spanning the gap. CDR1 MNHNS and CDR2 SASEGT come from the germline V gene. The CDR3 loop reads CASSEARRGTEAFF. The CDR3 DNA is TGTGCCAGCAGTGAAGCGCGCAGGGGCACTGAAGCTTTCTTT.

The rearrangement links TRBV29-1 to TRBJ2-7, with TRBD2 as a possible D gene (7 bases). Germline CDR1 SQVTM, CDR2 ANQGSEA. The germline V and J ends were trimmed by 7 bases and 6 bases, with 22 bases remaining between them. The CDR3 contains 14 residues. CDR3 sequence: CSAIILPGGSEQYF. In DNA form, the CDR3 reads TGCAGCGCTATCATTCTCCCGGGGGGCTCCGAGCAGTACTTC.

The rearrangement joins TRBV9 to TRBJ2-2, with 8 bases lining up with TRBD1. This CDR3 contains 13 residues. CDR1 and CDR2 (germline): SGDLS, YYNGEE. Trimming took 3 bases from V and 9 from J; bases not matched to a gene: 4. CDR3 residues: CASSATGDRELFF. The CDR3, as DNA: TGTGCCAGCAGCGCGACAGGGGACCGGGAGCTGTTTTTT.

J is TRBJ1-1 and V is TRBV28; D not certain. CDR3 length: 14 amino acids. Trimming cost V 8 bases and J 1 base, with 14 bases left between them. Germline CDR1 reads MDHEN; CDR2 reads SYDVKM. This CDR3 is CASVQRGPNTEAFF. DNA of the CDR3: TGTGCCAGCGTCCAGCGAGGGCCGAACACTGAAGCTTTCTTT. Using reference TRBV28 and TRBJ1-1 for the parts outside the CDR3, the full variable domain is DVKVTQSSRYLVKRTGEKVFLECVQDMDHENMFWYRQDPGLGLRLIYFSYDVKMKEKGDIPEGYSVSREKKERFSLILESASTNQTSMYLCASVQRGPNTEAFFGQGTRLTVV.

This clonotype has a handful of counts. CDR3 amino acids: CASSSSRDRGTGNTIYF. The CDR3 nucleotides are TGTGCCAGCAGCTCCTCTCGGGACAGGGGAACTGGAAACACCATATATTTT. The chain uses TRBV7-9 and TRBJ1-3; TRBD1 agrees at 10 bases. CDR1 is SEHNR, CDR2 FQNEAQ, per germline (reference sequence). With V trimmed by 4 bases and J by 2 bases, 8 bases remained unmatched. The CDR3 runs to 17 residues.

This clonotype was observed at least ten times. The chain joins TRBV20-1 to TRBJ2-1; 12 bases align to TRBD2. V shed 2 bases, J shed 0 bases, and the junction held 8 bases outside the gene matches. The CDR3 has 18 amino acids. Germline V gene sequence: CDR1 DFQATT, CDR2 SNEGSKA (reference sequence). In DNA, the CDR3 is TGCAGTGCTAGACGAACTCCGGGACTAGCGGGCTCCTACAATGAGCAGTTCTTC. Protein product: CSARRTPGLAGSYNEQFF.

In its sample, this clonotype was seen a few times. V and J are TRBV6-2 or TRBV6-3 and TRBJ1-2, with D perhaps TRBD1 (6 bases). Trimming left V 8 bases short and J 8 bases short, with 24 bases between. Germline CDR1 and CDR2: MNHEY and SVGEGT. This CDR3 comprises 15 residues. The CDR3 coding sequence is TGTGCCAGCGTCCCTCTCGACAGGACGTTTGTGGGCTACACCTTC. The encoded protein is CASVPLDRTFVGYTF.

This clonotype was seen at least ten times. The V gene is TRBV12-3 or TRBV12-4, the J gene TRBJ2-7; 11 bases fit TRBD2. The CDR3 has 14 residues. Trimming cost V 6 bases and J 3 bases; bases outside gene matches: 4. CDR3: CASSAGTSGYEQYF. CDR3 in DNA: TGTGCCAGCAGCGCCGGGACTAGCGGCTACGAGCAGTACTTC.

This clonotype was counted between two and nine times. This chain joins TRBV5-6 and TRBJ2-5; tentatively, D is TRBD2 (6 bases). Per the germline V gene, CDR1 is SGHDT and CDR2 is YYEEEE. CDR3 length: 13 residues. The germline V and J ends were trimmed by 5 bases and 4 bases, with 12 bases remaining between them. The CDR3 here is CASRLAAGETQYF. The CDR3, as DNA: TGTGCCAGCAGACTAGCAGCGGGAGAGACCCAGTACTTC.

This clonotype has more than one count but fewer than ten. The gene calls are TRBV12-5 and TRBJ2-5, with 13 bases aligning to TRBD2. Germline lookup yields CDR1 LGHNT and CDR2 FRNRAP. The V segment lost 1 base and the J segment 4 bases; nucleotides outside the gene matches: 15. The length of the CDR3 is 20 residues. The CDR3 DNA is TGTGCTAGTGGTTTGGAGTGGGGACTAGCGGGACCGACTGGGGTAGAGACCCAGTACTTC. Its protein is CASGLEWGLAGPTGVETQYF.

As regards this clonotype: This may come from a read error, since a much larger clone is one base off. The rearrangement links TRBV25-1 to TRBJ2-7; D is possibly TRBD2 (5 bases). CDR3 size: 11 residues. Germline V CDR1 and CDR2: MGHDK, SYGVNS. Trimming pared 9 bases from V and 3 bases from J, leaving 9 bases between. The CDR3 sequence: CARSRDYEQYF. Written as DNA, the CDR3 is TGTGCCAGGAGCCGGGACTACGAGCAGTACTTC.

This chain joins TRBV6-6 and TRBJ2-5; 7 nucleotides align to TRBD1. CDR3 length equals 16 residues. V dropped 6 bases and J dropped 2; count of bases not matched to a gene: 12. Germline V lookup: CDR1 MNHNY, CDR2 SVGAGI (reference sequence). The CDR3 DNA follows: TGTGCCAGCAGCCCCTACGGACAGGACCTACAAGAGACCCAGTACTTC. Protein: CASSPYGQDLQETQYF.

This clonotype was seen a few times. The rearrangement links TRBV12-3 or TRBV12-4 to TRBJ2-5; D uncertain. This CDR3 has 12 residues. Trimming shortened V by 7 bases and J by 6 bases, and 12 bases separated the two germline ends. CDR3 sequence: CASTTGSQTQYF. DNA of the CDR3: TGTGCCAGCACCACCGGTAGCCAGACCCAGTACTTC.

This clonotype appeared a few times. The gene calls are TRBV20-1 and TRBJ1-2; 10 nucleotides match TRBD1. Per the germline V gene, CDR1 is DFQATT and CDR2 is SNEGSKA (reference sequence). The CDR3 spans 14 residues. V trimming: 5 bases; J trimming: 2 bases; junction bases outside the gene matches: 5. In DNA form, the CDR3 reads TGCAGTGCTCCTCGACAGGGGGCCAACTATGGCTACACCTTC. Amino acids: CSAPRQGANYGYTF.

The chain carries TRBV7-3 and TRBJ2-5; no firm D call. The CDR3 is 14 residues long. Per the germline V gene, CDR1 is SGHTA and CDR2 is FQGTGA. Between the trimmed V and J ends, which lost 4 bases and 1 base, there was a span of 10 bases. CDR3 bases: TGTGCCAGCAGCTCGTCGGCGACCCAAGAGACCCAGTACTTC. Translation gives CASSSSATQETQYF.

This sequence joins TRBV7-9 and TRBJ2-3; D unclear. Per the germline V gene, CDR1 is SEHNR and CDR2 is FQNEAQ (reference sequence). V shed 2 bases and J shed 2 bases, with 11 bases lying between them. The CDR3 spans 15 residues. Here the CDR3 reads CASSLYVLPTDTQYF. In DNA, the CDR3 is TGTGCCAGCAGCTTATATGTCCTTCCCACAGATACGCAGTATTTT.

A few counts support this clonotype. V is TRBV4-3 and J is TRBJ2-1, with 9 bases aligning to TRBD1. Germline V lookup: CDR1 LGHNA, CDR2 YSLEER. The ends lost 2 bases at V and 6 bases at J; junction bases unmatched: 2. The CDR3 length is 14 residues. CDR3: CASSQTGGLNEQFF. The CDR3 DNA is TGCGCCAGCAGCCAAACAGGGGGCCTCAATGAGCAGTTCTTC.

The gene calls are TRBV29-1 and TRBJ1-5; 11 bases map to TRBD1. CDR3 length: 14 residues. Germline CDR1 is SQVTM and CDR2 is ANQGSEA. Germline trimming cut 6 bases from V and 2 bases from J; bases unmatched to any gene: 3. DNA of the CDR3: TGCAGCGTAAGGACAGGGGGCGGCAATCAGCCCCAGCATTTT. It yields the protein CSVRTGGGNQPQHF.